This T cell receptor (beta chain) was documented in a study of siplizumab effects on memory and regulatory T cells. The CDR3 is made up of 14 amino acids. V was clipped by 10 bases and J by 3 bases; unmatched bases: 9. Looked up from germline, CDR1 is SNHLY and CDR2 is FYNNEI. TCRdb's table, derived via immunoSEQ multiplex PCR, lists solely in-frame clones and lacks some. The repertoire holds approximately 100,000 clones, with 91% as singletons. A word on this clone: Its antigen remains unknown.

Study-wide results and limits: Contribution to the alloresponse seemed major for naive T cells, which also seemed more diverse than memory cells.

The rearrangement uses TRBV2 and TRBJ2-3, with 8 bases matching TRBD2. This sequence originates from a human donor in good health. Some clones in this sample may be carry-over from other donors' samples. Sequences were obtained from CD4+ T cells sorted from blood. The CDR3 is CATKPGLGTDTQYF. In nucleotides, the CDR3 is TGTGCCACGAAACCGGGACTAGGGACAGATACGCAGTATTTT. Based on the CDR3 plus reference TRBV2 and TRBJ2-3, the full variable domain is EPEVTQTPSHQVTQMGQEVILRCVPISNHLYFYWYRQILGQKVEFLVSFYNNEISEKSEIFDDQFSVERPDGSNFTLKIRSTKLEDSAMYFCATKPGLGTDTQYFGPGTRLTVL.